This T cell receptor beta chain came from a study of PD-1 blockade in classical Hodgkin lymphoma (dated by TCRdb to 2018 to 2021). Context from the whole study: Nivolumab dosing was 3 mg/kg intravenously every 2 weeks, continuing until either disease progression or unacceptable toxicity. The study used CyTOF and TCR beta sequencing to define a peripheral blood immune signature of response to PD-1 blockade in classical Hodgkin lymphoma. On the study overall, not on this receptor specifically: Lower diversity was observed in patients in whom nivolumab was started less than 1 year after ASCT, and these patients were excluded from later analyses so that confounding by immune reconstitution would be avoided. Baseline TCR diversity was reported to be lower in newly diagnosed patients than in healthy donors, and even lower in relapsed/refractory patients. CD4+ but not CD8+ TCR diversity rose significantly by C4D1 (p=0.0027 vs p=0.16), most apparent in complete responders (p=0.02). The study was limited to a single clinical trial cohort, and causes of repertoire differences, possibly disease activity or prior therapy, remained undefined. Baseline diversity similar to that of newly diagnosed patients was observed in trial patients achieving complete response, whereas significantly lower diversity was observed in partial responders and progressors.

Worth noting for this clone: This receptor's antigen is unknown. No much larger clone exists at a distance of one base, and base qualities are not known.

The germline V gene gives CDR1 as SGHTA and CDR2 as FQGNSA. Its CDR3 holds 14 amino acids, cysteine through phenylalanine. CDR3 DNA only is kept here, 42 bases in frame from base 1. Clipping removes 1 base from V and 8 bases from J, with 5 as the unmatched junction base count. Genomic DNA was isolated using the Qiagen DNeasy kit from unsorted PBMCs as well as from negatively selected CD4+ and CD8+ fractions. Amplification of TCR beta CDR3 regions was done by immunoSEQ multiplex PCR with primers that anneal to V and J segments. Amplification bias was minimized using a synthetic immune receptor repertoire, and residual bias was removed computationally after sequencing. The original methods were these. Custom Python scripts were used to quantify repertoire diversity as the Shannon entropy index. Unsorted, CD4+ and CD8+ repertoires were examined separately, except in combined analyses, for which CD4+ and CD8+ sequences were merged in silico. A clone was considered expanded if an increase in frequency of at least 2-fold after treatment relative to C1D1 was found, and a pseudocount of 0.5 was applied to clones undetected at baseline. Singleton clones were defined as clones with 0 or 1 copy at C1D1, and non-singleton clones were defined as clones with 2 or more copies. By matching protein sequences in sorted samples from the same patient, clones expanded in unsorted samples were annotated as CD4+, CD8+ or unknown. Wilcoxon tests on paired samples were used to test changes in diversity from C1D1 to C4D1. Entries here come from immuneACCESS through TCRdb and include only in-frame sequences with V and J called. Some clones fail to appear in such tables; in the studies checked, an unresolved V gene covers under half of the shortfall, and the cause of the remainder is unknown. From that table come the V and J calls and clone size; the DNA was used to work out D and trimming. Recorded for this sample are about 21,000 clones; over 70% of them occurred a single time. The ten biggest clones cover 15% to 20% of the sample.

The time point tag for this specimen amounts to: cycle 4 day 1 (C4D1), after 6 weeks of nivolumab. Relapse after autologous stem cell transplantation had occurred in all trial patients, and cohorts A, B and C were distinguished by prior brentuximab vedotin exposure. The trial cohort included 45 to 65 patients with relapsed/refractory classical Hodgkin lymphoma, and each patient had a best overall response of complete response, partial response or progressive disease. In the multi-cohort phase II CheckMate 205 trial, trial patients received single-agent nivolumab. An independent review committee assessed best overall response using the 2007 International Working Group response criteria. PBMCs from the trial were collected at three points: immediately before nivolumab initiation (C1D1), and during therapy at cycle 2 day 1 and cycle 4 day 1. After peripheral blood was drawn into 8 mL Vacutainer Cell Preparation Tubes, PBMCs were isolated by centrifugation and then cryopreserved.

This chain is built from TRBV7-2 and TRBJ2-1, and 7 junctional nucleotides match TRBD2. Sequenced here: peripheral blood mononuclear cells (PBMCs), sampled before the fourth cycle of nivolumab. This clonotype was sampled from a human donor with classical Hodgkin lymphoma. The CDR3 region: CASSLVAGGHEQFF. The DNA sequence reads TGTGCCAGCAGCTTAGTAGCGGGCGGACATGAGCAGTTCTTC.